These 9 T cell receptor beta chains were sequenced from one sample in a study of T cell repertoires in cytomegalovirus infection. For these receptors, no antigen is known. MiXCR, run by TCRdb on the reads, gives a single entry per CDR3 protein. This table holds some 940,000 distinct CDR3 sequences, less than 35% found once. This specimen was cultured CD8+ T cells from PBMCs, taken from culture after CMV antigen stimulation. The origin of the receptors is a human donor in good health (CMV status not recorded). Some clones in this sample may be carry-over from other donors' samples.

Concerning this clonotype: One junction end does not reproduce the germline sequence, and a read error may be involved. The chain carries TRBV5-3 and TRBJ1-5; D call uncertain. TRBV5-3 is assigned to the ORF class and has an uncertain function. The CDR3 sequence is 15 residues long. CDR3 amino acids: CASSSVAGPNQPQHF. The CDR3 DNA reads TGTGCCAGCAGCTCCGTCGCCGGGCCGAATCAGCCCCAGCATTTT.

This chain connects TRBV4-3 to TRBJ1-2; D remains unclear. This CDR3 is built from 12 residues. Between the trimmed V and J ends, which lost 6 bases and 9 bases, there was a span of 14 bases. Germline-derived CDR1 and CDR2 are LGHNA and YSLEER. The CDR3 region is CASRKGPDRYTF. CDR3 coding DNA: TGCGCCAGCAGAAAAGGCCCAGATCGCTACACCTTC.

This clonotype was counted ten times or more. At one end the junction does not follow the germline gene, possibly because of a read error. This chain links TRBV5-1 with TRBJ1-1; maybe TRBD1 (5 bases). This CDR3 spans 13 amino acids. CDR1 is SGHRS and CDR2 is YFSETQ in the germline V gene. CDR3 loop: CASSLVGDTEAFF. The CDR3 DNA reads TGTGCCAGCAGCTTAGTGGGGGACACTGAAGCTTTCTTT.

This clonotype turned up a few times. The chain links TRBV6-1 to TRBJ2-7; the D gene is possibly TRBD1 (5 bases). Trimming pared 5 bases from V and 5 bases from J, leaving 16 bases between. This CDR3 is built from 14 residues. Germline CDR1 is MNHNS and CDR2 is SASEGT. CDR3 protein: CASSPRALGDEQYF. The CDR3 nucleotides are TGTGCCAGCAGTCCCCGGGCCCTAGGGGACGAGCAGTACTTC.

This chain links TRBV18 with TRBJ2-7; TRBD2 matches at 7 bases. Germline-derived CDR1 and CDR2 are KGHSH and LQKENI. The CDR3 has 14 residues. Trimming removed 3 bases from V and 2 bases from J; junction bases left unmatched: 4. In DNA, the CDR3 is TGTGCCAGCTCACCCGAGGCGGGGGCCTACGAGCAGTACTTC. Its translation: CASSPEAGAYEQYF. Full variable domain (missing parts from reference TRBV18 and TRBJ2-7): NAGVMQNPRHLVRRRGQEARLRCSPMKGHSHVYWYRQLPEEGLKFMVYLQKENIIDESGMPKERFSAEFPKEGPSILRIQQVVRGDSAAYFCASSPEAGAYEQYFGPGTRLTVT.

The rearrangement links TRBV7-6 to TRBJ1-2, with D perhaps matching TRBD1 (6 bases). The CDR3 spans 16 residues. Trimming shortened V by 0 bases and J by 1 base, and 12 bases separated the two germline ends. Germline loops: CDR1 SGHVS, CDR2 FNYEAQ. Written as DNA, the CDR3 is TGTGCCAGCAGCTTAGCTGACAGGTTGAGTAACTATGGCTACACCTTC. It codes for CASSLADRLSNYGYTF.

The rearrangement uses TRBV19 and TRBJ2-1; D may be TRBD1 or TRBD2 (6 bases each). The CDR3 totals 13 residues. Germline CDR1 is LNHDA and CDR2 is SQIVND (reference sequence). Trimming left V 3 bases short and J 5 bases short, with 8 bases between. CDR3 nucleotides: TGTGCCAGTAGTATGGGGGGCCACAATGAGCAGTTCTTC. The encoded protein is CASSMGGHNEQFF.

The sample holds a few counts of this clonotype. The chain is built from TRBV7-9 and TRBJ1-1; 7 nucleotides line up with TRBD1. The trim removed 6 bases at V and 4 bases at J, leaving 5 bases unmatched. Looked up from germline, CDR1 is SEHNR and CDR2 is FQNEAQ (reference sequence). This CDR3 is 13 amino acids long. This CDR3 reads CASSPRGITEAFF. The DNA of the CDR3 is TGTGCCAGCAGTCCCAGGGGGATCACTGAAGCTTTCTTT. Full variable domain (outside the CDR3, taken from reference TRBV7-9 and TRBJ1-1): DTGVSQNPRHKITKRGQNVTFRCDPISEHNRLYWYRQTLGQGPEFLTYFQNEAQLEKSRLLSDRFSAERPKGSFSTLEIQRTEQGDSAMYLCASSPRGITEAFFGQGTRLTVV.

This sequence joins TRBV4-1 and TRBJ1-1; no reliable D call. The CDR3 is 12 residues long. The V end lost 6 bases, the J end lost 5 bases, and 10 bases lay between the germline ends. Germline V CDR1 and CDR2: MGHRA, YSYEKL. In nucleotides, the CDR3 is TGCGCCAGCAGTAGGGAGCGAACTGAAGCTTTCTTT. This encodes CASSRERTEAFF.